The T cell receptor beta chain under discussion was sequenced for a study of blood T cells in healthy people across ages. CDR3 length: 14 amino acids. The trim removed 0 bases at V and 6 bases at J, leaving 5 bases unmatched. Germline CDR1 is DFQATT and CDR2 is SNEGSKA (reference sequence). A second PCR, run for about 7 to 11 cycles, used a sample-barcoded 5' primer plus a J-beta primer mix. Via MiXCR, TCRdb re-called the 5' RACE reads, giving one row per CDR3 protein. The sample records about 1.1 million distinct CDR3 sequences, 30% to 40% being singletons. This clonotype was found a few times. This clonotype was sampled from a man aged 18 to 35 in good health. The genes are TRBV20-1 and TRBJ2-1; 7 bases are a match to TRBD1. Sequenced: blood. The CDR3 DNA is TGCAGTGCTAGAGACCGGACAGGTATCAATGAGCAGTTCTTC. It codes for CSARDRTGINEQFF.